This entry concerns a single T cell receptor beta chain. Its antigen is not known. The germline gives CDR1 SGHTA, CDR2 FQGTGA. The CDR3 consists of 13 residues. The ends lost 9 bases at V and 5 bases at J; junction bases unmatched: 5. These data belong to a study of CD8+ T cells in alopecia areata. Whole-study findings and limits: Tofacitinib produced a significant decrease in scalp clonality and in expanded CD8+ clones among the top 100. The presence of one nonresponder keeps the tie between baseline CD8+ expansion and response uncertain.

Isolated RNA was reverse transcribed into cDNA used as the sequencing template. Some clones are missing from TCRdb's copy, which holds only in-frame ones; the method was immunoSEQ multiplex PCR. The table has about 150,000 clones, roughly 52% seen once; the top ten hold approximately 16%. The treatment denotes: oral pan-JAK inhibitor, 5-10 mg twice daily. Alopecia areata patients provided lesional scalp punch biopsies and peripheral blood, both collected for the study. This sequence originates from a human donor with alopecia areata. The input for sequencing was CD8+ T cells sorted from blood, taken at week 4, from a patient treated with tofacitinib. The gene calls are TRBV7-3 and TRBJ2-5; 11 bases match TRBD2. The CDR3 DNA reads as TGTGCCAGTTCTAGCGGGGGGAAGGAGACCCAGTACTTC. This encodes CASSSGGKETQYF.